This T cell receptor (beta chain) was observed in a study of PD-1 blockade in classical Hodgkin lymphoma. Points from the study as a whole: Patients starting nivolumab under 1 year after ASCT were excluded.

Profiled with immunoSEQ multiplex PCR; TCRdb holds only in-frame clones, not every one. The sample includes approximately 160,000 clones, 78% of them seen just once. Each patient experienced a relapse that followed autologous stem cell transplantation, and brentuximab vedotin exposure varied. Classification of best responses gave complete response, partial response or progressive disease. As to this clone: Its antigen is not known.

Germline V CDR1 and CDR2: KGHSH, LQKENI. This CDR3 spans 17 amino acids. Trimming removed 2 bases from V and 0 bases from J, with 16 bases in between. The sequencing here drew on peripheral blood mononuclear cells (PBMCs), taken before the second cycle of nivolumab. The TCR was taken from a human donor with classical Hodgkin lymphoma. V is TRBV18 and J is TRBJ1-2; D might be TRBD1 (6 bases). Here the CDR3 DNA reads TGTGCCAGCTCACCAATACAGGGAGCGGGAGCTAACTATGGCTACACCTTC. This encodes CASSPIQGAGANYGYTF.